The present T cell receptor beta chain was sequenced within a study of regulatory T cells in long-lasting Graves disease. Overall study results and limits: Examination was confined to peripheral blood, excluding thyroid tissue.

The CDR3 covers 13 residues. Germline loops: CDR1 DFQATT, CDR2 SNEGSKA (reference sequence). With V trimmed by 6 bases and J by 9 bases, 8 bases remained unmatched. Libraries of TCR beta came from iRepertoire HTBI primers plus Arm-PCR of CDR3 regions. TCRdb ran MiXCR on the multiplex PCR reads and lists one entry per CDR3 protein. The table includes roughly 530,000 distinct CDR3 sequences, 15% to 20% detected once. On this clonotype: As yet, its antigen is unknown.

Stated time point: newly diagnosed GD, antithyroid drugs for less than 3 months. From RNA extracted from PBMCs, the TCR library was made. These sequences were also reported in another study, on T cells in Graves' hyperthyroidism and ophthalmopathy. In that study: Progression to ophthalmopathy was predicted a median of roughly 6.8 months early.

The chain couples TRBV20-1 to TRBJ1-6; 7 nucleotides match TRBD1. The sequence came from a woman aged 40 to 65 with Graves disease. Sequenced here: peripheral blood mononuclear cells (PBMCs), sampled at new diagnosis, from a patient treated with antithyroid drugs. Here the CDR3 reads CSASTGSGSPLHF. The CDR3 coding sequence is TGCAGTGCCTCGACAGGGAGCGGTTCACCCCTCCACTTT.